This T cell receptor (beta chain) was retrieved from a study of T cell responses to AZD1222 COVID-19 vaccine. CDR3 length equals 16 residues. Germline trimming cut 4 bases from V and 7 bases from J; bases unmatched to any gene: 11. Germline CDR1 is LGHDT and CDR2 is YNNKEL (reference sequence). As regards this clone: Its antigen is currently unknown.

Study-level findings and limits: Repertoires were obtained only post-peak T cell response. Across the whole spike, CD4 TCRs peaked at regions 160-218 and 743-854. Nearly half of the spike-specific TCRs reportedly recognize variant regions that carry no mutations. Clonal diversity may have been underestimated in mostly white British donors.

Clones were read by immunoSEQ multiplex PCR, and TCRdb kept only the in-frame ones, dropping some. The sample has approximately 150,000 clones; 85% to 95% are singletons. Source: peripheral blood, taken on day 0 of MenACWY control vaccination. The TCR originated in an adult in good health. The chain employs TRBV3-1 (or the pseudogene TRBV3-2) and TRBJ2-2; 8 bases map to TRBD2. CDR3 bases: TGTGCCAGCAGCCCATTGGGACTAGGTCAGGGCGGGGAGCTGTTTTTT. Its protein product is CASSPLGLGQGGELFF.